This entry lists 32 T cell receptor beta chains sequenced from one sample in a study of blood T cell repertoires in COVID-19. Assay used: immunoSEQ multiplex PCR; TCRdb lists only in-frame clones, some missing. The sample holds around 360,000 clones, more than 70% seen once. Sequenced sample: PBMCs or T cells enriched from blood (not recorded which). The source is a man aged 40-55 years in a cohort exposed to, infected with or recovered from COVID-19 (not recorded which).

This chain connects TRBV6-5 to TRBJ2-3; perhaps TRBD2 as D (5 bases). The germline V and J ends were trimmed by 0 bases and 4 bases, with 14 bases remaining between them. The CDR3 totals 16 residues. CDR1 is MNHEY and CDR2 is SVGAGI in the germline V gene. CDR3 sequence reads: CASSYSSRVASDTQYF. CDR3 DNA: TGTGCCAGCAGTTACTCGAGTCGGGTAGCGTCAGATACGCAGTATTTT.

This chain links TRBV28 with TRBJ2-1; 13 bases match TRBD2. CDR3 length equals 15 residues. Germline V gives CDR1 MDHEN, CDR2 SYDVKM. V was pared by 7 bases and J by 7 bases, with 7 bases of the junction left unmatched. CDR3 amino acids: CASNPPGLAGNEQFF. The CDR3, as DNA: TGTGCCAGCAATCCTCCGGGACTAGCGGGAAATGAGCAGTTCTTC.

This sequence joins TRBV5-1 and TRBJ2-7, with TRBD1 identical over 8 bases. The CDR3 runs to 14 residues. Germline V gene sequence: CDR1 SGHRS, CDR2 YFSETQ. V lost 3 bases to trimming and J lost 5 bases; unmatched junction nucleotides: 7. The DNA for the CDR3 is TGCGCCAGCAGCTGGGGACAGGTTGACCACGAGCAGTACTTC. Translating it yields CASSWGQVDHEQYF.

The genes are TRBV28 and TRBJ2-7; maybe TRBD2 (6 bases). Germline-derived CDR1 and CDR2 are MDHEN and SYDVKM. The germline V and J ends were trimmed by 6 bases and 1 base, with 7 bases remaining between them. This CDR3 contains 12 residues. The CDR3 DNA is TGTGCCAGCAGGGGACTGTCCTACGAGCAGTACTTC. Translated: CASRGLSYEQYF.

The rearrangement uses TRBV2 and TRBJ1-5, with a tentative D call TRBD1 (6 bases). Per germline, CDR1 SNHLY and CDR2 FYNNEI. This CDR3 comprises 14 residues. Trimming shortened V by 3 bases and J by 6 bases, and 12 bases separated the two germline ends. This CDR3 reads CASSDGGRGQPQHF. The CDR3 region has the DNA TGTGCCAGCAGTGACGGGGGGCGCGGTCAGCCCCAGCATTTT.

The chain carries TRBV3-1 (or the pseudogene TRBV3-2) and TRBJ2-5; 7 bases agree with TRBD2. CDR3 length: 16 residues. Trimming took 1 base from V and 2 from J; bases not matched to a gene: 7. The germline gives CDR1 LGHDT, CDR2 YNNKEL (reference sequence). The DNA for the CDR3 is TGTGCCAGCAGCCAAGGGATAGCGGGTAGACAAGAGACCCAGTACTTC. Translation: CASSQGIAGRQETQYF.

The CDR3 nucleotides are TGCGCCAGCAGCTTGGTAGGTAGCGGGAGCGTCTACAATGAGCAGTTCTTC. Amino acid sequence: CASSLVGSGSVYNEQFF. The genes are TRBV5-1 and TRBJ2-1, with TRBD2 matching over 9 bases. Germline V gene lookup returns CDR1 SGHRS and CDR2 YFSETQ. The CDR3 has 17 amino acids. Trimming removed 0 bases from V and 3 bases from J; junction bases left unmatched: 7.

The chain carries TRBV15 and TRBJ2-3, with unresolved D. Germline loops: CDR1 LNHNV, CDR2 YYDKDF (reference sequence). This CDR3 spans 14 amino acids. V shed 2 bases and J shed 0 bases, with 6 bases lying between them. The CDR3 DNA reads as TGTGCCACCAGCAGACCTTCTAGCACAGATACGCAGTATTTT. This sequence encodes CATSRPSSTDTQYF.

The J gene is TRBJ1-1, the V gene TRBV19, with 8 bases lining up with TRBD1. V was clipped by 4 bases and J by 0 bases; unmatched bases: 7. The length of the CDR3 is 16 residues. Germline V gene lookup returns CDR1 LNHDA and CDR2 SQIVND (reference sequence). CDR3 region: CASSTRTGKVNTEAFF. CDR3 coding DNA: TGTGCCAGTAGTACCCGGACAGGGAAGGTGAACACTGAAGCTTTCTTT. Full variable domain (remainder filled in from reference TRBV19 and TRBJ1-1): DGGITQSPKYLFRKEGQNVTLSCEQNLNHDAMYWYRQDPGQGLRLIYYSQIVNDFQKGDIAEGYSVSREKKESFPLTVTSAQKNPTAFYLCASSTRTGKVNTEAFFGQGTRLTVV.

The chain recombines TRBV19 with TRBJ1-2; D is possibly TRBD1 (5 bases). Trimming left V 0 bases short and J 0 bases short, with 11 bases between. Germline loops: CDR1 LNHDA, CDR2 SQIVND (reference sequence). CDR3 length: 16 residues. Here the CDR3 reads CASSIDSKGTNYGYTF. The CDR3 DNA reads TGTGCCAGTAGTATAGATTCGAAGGGGACTAACTATGGCTACACCTTC.

V gene TRBV19 combines with J gene TRBJ2-3; D is unclear. The germline CDR1 and CDR2 sequences are LNHDA and SQIVND (reference sequence). The length of the CDR3 is 14 residues. Between the trimmed V and J ends, which lost 5 bases and 2 bases, there was a span of 11 bases. The CDR3 DNA follows: TGTGCCAGTAGTCCGGTATTGCCCACAGATACGCAGTATTTT. Its translation is CASSPVLPTDTQYF. The whole variable domain, remainder taken from reference TRBV19 and TRBJ2-3, is DGGITQSPKYLFRKEGQNVTLSCEQNLNHDAMYWYRQDPGQGLRLIYYSQIVNDFQKGDIAEGYSVSREKKESFPLTVTSAQKNPTAFYLCASSPVLPTDTQYFGPGTRLTVL.

V and J are TRBV24-1 and TRBJ1-2; D may be TRBD1 (5 bases). Germline V gene lookup returns CDR1 KGHDR and CDR2 SFDVKD. The CDR3 runs to 13 residues. With 6 bases removed from V and 4 bases from J, the gap between germline ends came to 11 bases. The CDR3 sequence: CATSSGFFYGYTF. DNA of the CDR3: TGTGCCACCAGTTCAGGGTTTTTCTATGGCTACACCTTC.

The chain combines TRBV30 with TRBJ2-7; maybe TRBD1 (6 bases). V was trimmed by 5 bases and J by 7 bases, leaving 21 bases between them. Looked up from germline, CDR1 is GTSNPN and CDR2 is SVGIG (reference sequence). The CDR3 consists of 14 residues. The CDR3 region has the DNA TGTGCCTGGGCCATCAAACAGGGATTAGGGGAGCAGTACTTC. Its protein is CAWAIKQGLGEQYF.

The chain recombines TRBV5-4 with TRBJ2-2; D possibly corresponds to TRBD2 (6 bases). The CDR3 runs to 15 residues. Germline assignment: CDR1 SGHNT and CDR2 YYREEE (reference sequence). Trimming removed 2 bases from V and 5 bases from J, with 13 bases in between. The CDR3 loop is CASSLGTPGTGELFF. CDR3 bases: TGTGCCAGCAGCTTAGGGACTCCAGGGACCGGGGAGCTGTTTTTT.

The chain couples TRBV29-1 to TRBJ2-7, with unresolved D. Trimming removed 3 bases from V and 13 bases from J, with 13 bases in between. Germline CDR1 reads SQVTM; CDR2 reads ANQGSEA. This CDR3 region has 10 residues. The CDR3 bases are TGCAGCGTTGACGGTCTCTCTGATTACTTC. Translation: CSVDGLSDYF.

This sequence joins TRBV5-1 and TRBJ1-1; D might be TRBD1 (5 bases). V was cut by 0 bases and J by 6 bases, with 12 bases left in between. This CDR3 has 14 residues. In germline, CDR1 is SGHRS, CDR2 YFSETQ. The CDR3 here is CASSLVGQSSEAFF. DNA for the CDR3: TGCGCCAGCAGCTTGGTCGGACAATCATCTGAAGCTTTCTTT.

The chain couples TRBV18 to TRBJ1-2, with TRBD1 identical over 9 bases. V shed 4 bases, J shed 8 bases, and the junction held 8 bases outside the gene matches. CDR3 length: 14 residues. In germline, CDR1 is KGHSH, CDR2 LQKENI. The CDR3 spells CASSQLQGAKGYTF. The CDR3 DNA is TGTGCCAGCTCACAATTACAGGGGGCAAAAGGCTACACCTTC.

J is TRBJ2-1 and V is TRBV27, with 9 bases identical to TRBD1. This CDR3 is 17 amino acids long. The V gene's germline CDR1 is MNHEY and CDR2 SMNVEV (reference sequence). Trimming at V came to 1 base and at J to 8 bases, leaving 12 bases not matched to a gene. CDR3 DNA: TGTGCCAGCAGTTTATACCCTGTACAGGGGGCTCGGGATGAGCAGTTCTTC. Amino acids: CASSLYPVQGARDEQFF.

This clone was picked up a small number of times. This chain joins TRBV6-5 and TRBJ1-2; 7 bases agree with TRBD1. This CDR3 has 14 residues. Losses at the gene ends were 6 bases for V and 4 bases for J; bases not matched to a gene: 8. Germline assignment: CDR1 MNHEY and CDR2 SVGAGI. The DNA for the CDR3 is TGTGCCAGCAGCCGCCCGGGACAGACCTATGGCTACACCTTC. Amino acid sequence: CASSRPGQTYGYTF.

The chain uses TRBV6-4 and TRBJ1-1, with D tentatively TRBD1 (6 bases). The germline CDR1 and CDR2 sequences are MRHNA and SNTAGT. The CDR3 totals 13 residues. Trimming left V 6 bases short and J 1 base short, with 9 bases between. For the CDR3, the DNA is TGTGCCAGCAGACAACAGGGGAACACTGAAGCTTTCTTT. Translated, it gives CASRQQGNTEAFF.

The V gene is TRBV28, the J gene TRBJ1-2, with a tentative D call TRBD1 (5 bases). Germline V gene lookup returns CDR1 MDHEN and CDR2 SYDVKM. CDR3 length equals 15 residues. Trimming removed 3 bases from V and 8 bases from J, with 19 bases in between. The CDR3 here is CASSLNWGGVGGYTF. CDR3 in DNA: TGTGCCAGCAGTTTGAATTGGGGAGGGGTTGGAGGCTACACCTTC.

This sequence joins TRBV24-1 and TRBJ2-3, with D possibly being TRBD1 (6 bases). The V gene's germline CDR1 is KGHDR and CDR2 SFDVKD. The CDR3 is 13 residues long. The germline V and J ends were trimmed by 4 bases and 7 bases, with 11 bases remaining between them. The CDR3 spells CATSDPDRHTQYF. The CDR3 bases are TGTGCCACCAGTGACCCCGACAGGCATACGCAGTATTTT.

The V call is TRBV19, the J call TRBJ2-3, with a possible D match to TRBD1 (6 bases). Deletions cut 3 bases from V and 4 bases from J, with 11 bases between. The CDR3 totals 14 residues. The germline gives CDR1 LNHDA, CDR2 SQIVND (reference sequence). CDR3 nucleotide sequence: TGTGCCAGTAGTATGTTTTCAGGGGCAGATACGCAGTATTTT. It codes for CASSMFSGADTQYF.

The chain links TRBV4-1 to TRBJ2-2; 9 bases fit TRBD2. This CDR3 comprises 16 residues. Germline trimming cut 1 base from V and 4 bases from J; bases unmatched to any gene: 4. The germline gives CDR1 MGHRA, CDR2 YSYEKL. The CDR3 loop reads CASSQVGTSSTGELFF. The CDR3 DNA follows: TGCGCCAGCAGCCAAGTTGGGACTAGCAGCACCGGGGAGCTGTTTTTT.

The V call is TRBV7-6, the J call TRBJ2-1; 9 positions agree with TRBD2. The CDR3 is 17 amino acids. Trimming took 5 bases from V and 9 from J; bases not matched to a gene: 17. Germline V gene sequence: CDR1 SGHVS, CDR2 FNYEAQ. CDR3 residues: CASSTLRLAGILGEQFF. Here the CDR3 DNA reads TGTGCCAGCAGCACCTTGAGGCTAGCGGGAATACTCGGTGAGCAGTTCTTC.

This chain connects TRBV14 to TRBJ2-2, with TRBD1 matching 9 bases. The CDR3 runs 16 residues. CDR1 and CDR2 (germline): SGHDN, FVKESK. The trim removed 3 bases at V and 7 bases at J, leaving 9 bases unmatched. The CDR3 nucleotides are TGTGCCAGCAGCCAGACCGGGACAGGGAATGGCGGGGAGCTGTTTTTT. Its translation: CASSQTGTGNGGELFF.

The chain couples TRBV3-1 (or the pseudogene TRBV3-2) to TRBJ1-3, with unresolved D. V lost 8 bases to trimming and J lost 4 bases, with 9 bases between them. Germline assignment: CDR1 LGHDT and CDR2 YNNKEL (reference sequence). CDR3 length: 12 amino acids. CDR3 loop: CASQSEGNTIYF. The CDR3 bases are TGTGCCAGCCAGTCCGAAGGAAACACCATATATTTT.

The chain links TRBV11-2 to TRBJ2-1; D call uncertain. V lost 1 base and J lost 1, with 11 bases in between. This CDR3 has 16 residues. Germline values: CDR1 SGHAT, CDR2 FQNNGV. The CDR3 here is CASSLGSSASYNEQFF. The CDR3 bases are TGTGCCAGCAGCTTAGGGTCGAGCGCTTCCTACAATGAGCAGTTCTTC. Drawing the rest from reference TRBV11-2 and TRBJ2-1, the complete variable domain is EAGVAQSPRYKIIEKRQSVAFWCNPISGHATLYWYQQILGQGPKLLIQFQNNGVVDDSQLPKDRFSAERLKGVDSTLKIQPAKLEDSAVYLCASSLGSSASYNEQFFGPGTRLTVL.

This sequence joins TRBV25-1 and TRBJ1-1; possibly TRBD1 for D (5 bases). The V end lost 1 base, the J end lost 5 bases, and 11 bases lay between the germline ends. The CDR3 has 14 residues. The germline V gene has CDR1 MGHDK and CDR2 SYGVNS. In nucleotides, the CDR3 is TGTGCCAGCAGTGAATCCTGGAGGGGTACTGAAGCTTTCTTT. Translation gives CASSESWRGTEAFF.

The chain combines TRBV7-9 with TRBJ2-5; TRBD2 matches 7 bases. With V trimmed by 7 bases and J by 1 base, 15 bases remained unmatched. Germline CDR1 is SEHNR and CDR2 is FQNEAQ (reference sequence). The CDR3 spans 17 residues. In DNA, the CDR3 is TGTGCCAGCACCAATATCGGGGCTAGCGGATCCCAAGAGACCCAGTACTTC. This translates into CASTNIGASGSQETQYF. Complete variable domain (other parts from reference TRBV7-9 and TRBJ2-5): DTGVSQNPRHKITKRGQNVTFRCDPISEHNRLYWYRQTLGQGPEFLTYFQNEAQLEKSRLLSDRFSAERPKGSFSTLEIQRTEQGDSAMYLCASTNIGASGSQETQYFGPGTRLLVL.

CDR3 nucleotides: TGCGCCAGCAGCCCGCCGGGACTAGCGGGAGGTGAGCAGTACTTC. This sequence encodes CASSPPGLAGGEQYF. This chain uses TRBV4-1 with TRBJ2-7; 15 bases map to TRBD2. Per germline, CDR1 MGHRA and CDR2 YSYEKL. This CDR3 has 15 amino acids. Trimming removed 4 bases from V and 7 bases from J; junction bases left unmatched: 5.

The rearrangement joins TRBV15 to TRBJ1-2; unclear D gene. The germline V and J ends were trimmed by 0 bases and 2 bases, with 10 bases remaining between them. CDR1 and CDR2 (germline): LNHNV, YYDKDF (reference sequence). CDR3 length: 15 residues. In DNA, the CDR3 is TGTGCCACCAGCAGAGATGTTTTCACAAACTATGGCTACACCTTC. Residues: CATSRDVFTNYGYTF.